This T cell receptor (beta chain) was identified during a study of blood T cells in healthy people across ages. Through a sample-barcoded 5' primer and a J-beta primer mix, a second PCR was run for about 6 to 11 cycles. One entry per CDR3 protein results from TCRdb running MiXCR on the 5' RACE reads. The sample carries about 1.4 million distinct CDR3 sequences, around 55% recorded once. Per the germline V gene, CDR1 is DFQATT and CDR2 is SNEGSKA (reference sequence). The CDR3 runs 12 residues. V was cut by 2 bases and J by 10 bases, with 14 bases left in between. Notes on this clonotype: Its target is not known.

Study observations and caveats: Because sorting was not performed, PBMCs prevented conclusive naive versus antigen-experienced comparison.

The chain uses TRBV20-1 and TRBJ1-1; D not certain. This clonotype was obtained from a man aged 18 to 29 in good health. Material for sequencing was blood. The CDR3 DNA follows: TGCAGTGCTAGAACGACGGGGTGGGGAGCTTTCTTT. Protein sequence: CSARTTGWGAFF.